This T cell receptor (beta chain) was observed in a study of blood T cell repertoires in COVID-19. Study-wide background: Researchers got acute and convalescent COVID-19 samples from the United States, Italy and Spain. From T cells, B-cell-depleted T cells, or PBMCs came the material, which was cDNA or gDNA.

This clone was recorded a few times. Clones were read by immunoSEQ multiplex PCR, and TCRdb kept only the in-frame ones, dropping some. The table records almost 400,000 clones, nearly 90% of them present only once. The germline V and J ends were trimmed by 3 bases and 1 base, with 9 bases remaining between them. In germline, CDR1 is DFQATT, CDR2 SNEGSKA (reference sequence). CDR3 length: 14 amino acids. The TCR was taken from a woman aged 30 to 39 who had recovered from COVID-19. V and J are TRBV20-1 and TRBJ2-2; D may be TRBD1 (6 bases). The source material was PBMCs or T cells enriched from blood (not recorded which). The CDR3 here is CSASSGQNTGELFF. CDR3 sequence (DNA): TGCAGTGCTAGTTCGGGACAGAACACCGGGGAGCTGTTTTTT.